Included here is one T cell receptor (beta chain) sequence, with context. Its antigen is unidentified. This entry belongs to a study of CD4 T cells in relation to SARS-CoV-2 and coronaviruses. About the study: After 10 to 11 days of antigen culture, PBMC TCR beta CDR3s were sequenced. No peptide or an HIV-1 Nef peptide pool served as negative control.

Looked up from germline, CDR1 is SGHRS and CDR2 is YFSETQ. CDR3 length: 14 amino acids. J lost 0 bases, V lost 4 bases, and 2 bases had no gene match. Before the COVID-19 pandemic, during about 2010-2018, CD4+ T cells were taken from unexposed donors. Isolation of CD4+ T cells took place after about 9 days in culture. Cells permitting, SARS-CoV-2 S/N and four cold-coronavirus spikes were tested on unexposed-donor CD4+ T cells. Cultures held roughly 2 million PBMCs per well with approximately 9.8 IU/ml IL-2. Assay: immunoSEQ multiplex PCR; the TCRdb copy retains only in-frame clones and omits some. The table shows tens of thousands of clones, with 60% to 75% occurring only once.

This receptor was identified in a human donor in good health. V gene TRBV5-1 combines with J gene TRBJ2-3, with 7 bases lining up with TRBD2. Sequences were obtained from CD4+ T cells from PBMCs, cultured in vitro. CDR3 residues: CASSNGGSTDTQYF. As DNA, the CDR3 is TGCGCCAGCAGCAACGGGGGGAGCACAGATACGCAGTATTTT.